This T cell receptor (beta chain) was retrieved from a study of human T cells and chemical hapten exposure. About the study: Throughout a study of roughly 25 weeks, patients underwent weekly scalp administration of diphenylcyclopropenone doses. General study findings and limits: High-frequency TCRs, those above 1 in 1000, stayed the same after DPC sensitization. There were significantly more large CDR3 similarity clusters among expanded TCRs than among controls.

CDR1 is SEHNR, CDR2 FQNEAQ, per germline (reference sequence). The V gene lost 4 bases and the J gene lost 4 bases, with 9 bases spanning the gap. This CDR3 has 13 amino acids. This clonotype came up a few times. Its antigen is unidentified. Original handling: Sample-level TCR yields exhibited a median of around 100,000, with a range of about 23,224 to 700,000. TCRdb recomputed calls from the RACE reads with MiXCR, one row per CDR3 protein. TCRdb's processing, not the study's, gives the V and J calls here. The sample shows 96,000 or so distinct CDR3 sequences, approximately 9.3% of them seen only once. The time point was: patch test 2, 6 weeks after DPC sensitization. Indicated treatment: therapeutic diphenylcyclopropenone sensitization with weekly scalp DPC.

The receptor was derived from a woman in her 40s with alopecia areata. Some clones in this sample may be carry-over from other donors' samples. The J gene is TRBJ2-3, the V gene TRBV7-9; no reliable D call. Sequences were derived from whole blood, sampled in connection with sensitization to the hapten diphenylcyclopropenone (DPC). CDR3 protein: CASSSPHADTQYF. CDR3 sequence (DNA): TGTGCCAGCAGCTCCCCGCACGCAGATACGCAGTATTTT.